This T cell receptor (beta chain) emerged from a study of blood T cell repertoires in COVID-19. V was pared by 4 bases and J by 4 bases, with 5 bases of the junction left unmatched. This CDR3 is built from 14 residues. The V gene's germline CDR1 is SGHRS and CDR2 YFSETQ. Clones were read by immunoSEQ multiplex PCR, and TCRdb kept only the in-frame ones, dropping some. The table includes 300,000 or so clones, around nine tenths detected once. The sequenced sample consisted of PBMCs or T cells enriched from blood (not recorded which). The receptor comes from a woman aged 45-59 years who had been exposed to COVID-19. V usage is TRBV5-1 and J usage is TRBJ1-2; 9 nucleotides line up with TRBD1. The CDR3 DNA reads as TGCGCCAGCAGCGGTGGGGACAGGGTCTATGGCTACACCTTC. Translating it yields CASSGGDRVYGYTF.